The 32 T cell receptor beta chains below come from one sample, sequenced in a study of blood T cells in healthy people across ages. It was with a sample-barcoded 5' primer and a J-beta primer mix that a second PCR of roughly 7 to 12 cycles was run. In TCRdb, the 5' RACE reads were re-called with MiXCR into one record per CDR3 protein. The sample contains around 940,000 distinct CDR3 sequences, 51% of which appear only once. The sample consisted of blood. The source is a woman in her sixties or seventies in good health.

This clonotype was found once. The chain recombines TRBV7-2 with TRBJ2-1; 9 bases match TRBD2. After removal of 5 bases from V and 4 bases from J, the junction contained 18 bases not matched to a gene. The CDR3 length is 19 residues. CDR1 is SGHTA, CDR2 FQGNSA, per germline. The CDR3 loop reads CASSMAGPLAGAPYNEQFF. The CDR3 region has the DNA TGTGCCAGCAGCATGGCAGGGCCGTTAGCGGGAGCTCCGTACAATGAGCAGTTCTTC.

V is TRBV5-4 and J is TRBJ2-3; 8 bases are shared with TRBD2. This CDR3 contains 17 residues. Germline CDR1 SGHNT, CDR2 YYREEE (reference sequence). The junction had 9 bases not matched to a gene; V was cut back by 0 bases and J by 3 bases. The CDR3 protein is CASSLGGGTRATDTQYF. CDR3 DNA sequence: TGTGCCAGCAGCTTGGGCGGGGGGACCAGGGCAACAGATACGCAGTATTTT.

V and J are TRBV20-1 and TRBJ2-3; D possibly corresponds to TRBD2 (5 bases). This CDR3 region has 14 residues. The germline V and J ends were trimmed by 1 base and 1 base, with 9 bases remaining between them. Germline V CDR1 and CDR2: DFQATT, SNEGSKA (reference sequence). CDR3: CSARVDSGTDTQYF. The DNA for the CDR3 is TGCAGTGCTAGAGTGGACTCTGGCACAGATACGCAGTATTTT.

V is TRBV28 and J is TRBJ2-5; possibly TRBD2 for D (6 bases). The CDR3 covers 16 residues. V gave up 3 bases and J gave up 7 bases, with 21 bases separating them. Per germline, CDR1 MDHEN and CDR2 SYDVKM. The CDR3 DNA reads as TGTGCCAGCAGTTTCGCGGCGGGATCCATCTATTGGACCCAGTACTTC. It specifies CASSFAAGSIYWTQYF.

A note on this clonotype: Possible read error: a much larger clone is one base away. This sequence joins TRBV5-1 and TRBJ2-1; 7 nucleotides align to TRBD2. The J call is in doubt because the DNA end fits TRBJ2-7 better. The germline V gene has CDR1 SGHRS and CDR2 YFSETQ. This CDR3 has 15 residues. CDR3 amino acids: CASSFGLVGTHEQYF. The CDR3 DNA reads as TGCGCCAGCAGCTTCGGACTAGTGGGAACCCATGAGCAGTACTTC.

The CDR3 DNA follows: TGTGCCAGCAGTTCGGGTTCTCGCGAGCAGTACTTC. Protein sequence: CASSSGSREQYF. This sequence joins TRBV5-4 and TRBJ2-4, with D hard to call. The end of the DNA is better explained by TRBJ2-7, so the J call may be wrong. CDR1 and CDR2 from the germline V gene are SGHNT and YYREEE (reference sequence). There are 12 residues in the CDR3.

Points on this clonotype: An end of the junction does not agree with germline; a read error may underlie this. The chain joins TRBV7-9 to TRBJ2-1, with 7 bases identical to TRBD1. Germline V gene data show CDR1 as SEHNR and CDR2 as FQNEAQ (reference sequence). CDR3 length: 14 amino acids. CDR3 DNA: TGTGCCAGCAGAGCCAGGGGGATCTACGATGAGCAGTTCTTC. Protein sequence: CASRARGIYDEQFF.

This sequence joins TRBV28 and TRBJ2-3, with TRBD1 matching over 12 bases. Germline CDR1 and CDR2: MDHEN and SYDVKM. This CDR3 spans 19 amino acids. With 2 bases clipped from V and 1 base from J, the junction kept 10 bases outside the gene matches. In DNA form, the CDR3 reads TGTGCCAGCAGTTTAGGGACAGGGGGCCCTTTACCTGGCACAGATACGCAGTATTTT. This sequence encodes CASSLGTGGPLPGTDTQYF.

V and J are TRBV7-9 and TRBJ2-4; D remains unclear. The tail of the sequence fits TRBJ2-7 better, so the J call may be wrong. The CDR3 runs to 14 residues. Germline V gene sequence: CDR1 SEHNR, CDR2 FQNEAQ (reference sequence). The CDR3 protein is CASSLGQAAYEQYF. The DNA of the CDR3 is TGTGCCAGCAGCTTAGGGCAGGCCGCCTACGAGCAGTACTTC.

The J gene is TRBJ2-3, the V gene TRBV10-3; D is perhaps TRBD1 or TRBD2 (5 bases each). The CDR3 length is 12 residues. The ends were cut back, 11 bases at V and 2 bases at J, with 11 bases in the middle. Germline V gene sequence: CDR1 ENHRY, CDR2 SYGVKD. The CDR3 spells CALRGDTDTQYF. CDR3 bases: TGTGCCCTCCGAGGGGACACAGATACGCAGTATTTT.

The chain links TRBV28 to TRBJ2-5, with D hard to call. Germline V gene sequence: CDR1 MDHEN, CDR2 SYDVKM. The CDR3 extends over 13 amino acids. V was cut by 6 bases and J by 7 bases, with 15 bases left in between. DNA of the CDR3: TGTGCCAGCAGCACACCGGGCGGCGGGACCCAGTACTTC. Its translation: CASSTPGGGTQYF.

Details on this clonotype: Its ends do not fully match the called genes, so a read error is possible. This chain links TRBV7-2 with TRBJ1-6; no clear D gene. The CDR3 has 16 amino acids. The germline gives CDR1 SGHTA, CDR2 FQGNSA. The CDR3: CASSLVAIEGNSPPHF. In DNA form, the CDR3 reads TGTGCCAGCAGCTTAGTGGCCATAGAGGGTAATTCACCCCCCCACTTT.

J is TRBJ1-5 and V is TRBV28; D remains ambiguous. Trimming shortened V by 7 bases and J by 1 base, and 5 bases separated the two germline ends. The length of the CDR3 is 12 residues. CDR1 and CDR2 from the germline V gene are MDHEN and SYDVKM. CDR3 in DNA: TGTGCCAGCATGAGGAGCAATCAGCCCCAGCATTTT. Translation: CASMRSNQPQHF.

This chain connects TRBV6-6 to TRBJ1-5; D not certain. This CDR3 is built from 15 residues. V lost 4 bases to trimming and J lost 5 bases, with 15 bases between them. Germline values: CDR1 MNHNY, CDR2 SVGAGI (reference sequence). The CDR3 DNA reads TGTGCCAGCAGTTTCCCTCCCCAGGATGATCAGCCCCAGCATTTT. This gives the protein CASSFPPQDDQPQHF.

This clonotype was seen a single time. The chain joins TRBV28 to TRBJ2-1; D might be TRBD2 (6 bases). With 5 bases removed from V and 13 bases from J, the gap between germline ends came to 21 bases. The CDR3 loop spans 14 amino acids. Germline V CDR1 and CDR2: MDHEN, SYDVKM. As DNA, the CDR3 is TGTGCCAGCAGTGTCGGTGACCATCGGGGGACCCAGTTCTTC. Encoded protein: CASSVGDHRGTQFF.

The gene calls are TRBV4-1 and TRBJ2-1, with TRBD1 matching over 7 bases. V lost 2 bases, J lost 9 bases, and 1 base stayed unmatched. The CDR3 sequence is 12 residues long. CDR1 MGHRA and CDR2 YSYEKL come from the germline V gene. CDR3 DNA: TGCGCCAGCAGCCAACGACAGGGTGAGCAGTTCTTC. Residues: CASSQRQGEQFF.

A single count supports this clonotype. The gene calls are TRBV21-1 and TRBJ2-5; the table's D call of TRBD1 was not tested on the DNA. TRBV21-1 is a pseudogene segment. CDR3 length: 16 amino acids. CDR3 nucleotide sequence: TGTGCCAGCAGCAGACAGGGGGGAATTGGCTACAATGAGCAGTACTTC. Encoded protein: CASSRQGGIGYNEQYF.

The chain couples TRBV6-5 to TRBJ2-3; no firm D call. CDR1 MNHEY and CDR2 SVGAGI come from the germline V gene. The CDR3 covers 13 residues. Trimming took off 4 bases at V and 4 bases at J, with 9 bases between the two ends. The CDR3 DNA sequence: TGTGCCAGCAGTTCTCAGAATGCAGATACGCAGTATTTT. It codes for CASSSQNADTQYF.

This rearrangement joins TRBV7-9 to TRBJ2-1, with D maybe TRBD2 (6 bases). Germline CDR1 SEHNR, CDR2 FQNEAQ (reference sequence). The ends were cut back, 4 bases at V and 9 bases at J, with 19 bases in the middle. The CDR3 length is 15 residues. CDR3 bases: TGTGCCAGCAGCTCGACTAGTCTCCACTCGTGTGAGCAGTTCTTC. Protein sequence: CASSSTSLHSCEQFF.

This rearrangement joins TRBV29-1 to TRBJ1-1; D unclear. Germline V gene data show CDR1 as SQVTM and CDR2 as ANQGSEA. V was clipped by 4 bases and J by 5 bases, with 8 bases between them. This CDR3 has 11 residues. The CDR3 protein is CSVGDWTEAFF. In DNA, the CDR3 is TGCAGCGTTGGAGATTGGACTGAAGCTTTCTTT.

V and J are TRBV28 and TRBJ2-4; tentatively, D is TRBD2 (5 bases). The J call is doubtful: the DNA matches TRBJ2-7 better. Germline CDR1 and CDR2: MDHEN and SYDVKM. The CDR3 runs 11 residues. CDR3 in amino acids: CAAGSPYEQYF. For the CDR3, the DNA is TGTGCCGCGGGCAGCCCCTACGAGCAGTACTTC.

Here the CDR3 reads CASSLALLQNYEQYF. The CDR3 DNA follows: TGTGCCAGCAGCTTAGCTCTACTCCAAAACTACGAGCAGTACTTC. V and J are TRBV7-8 and TRBJ2-7; D not resolved. Germline CDR1 and CDR2: SGHVS and FQNEAQ. V lost 0 bases and J 3 bases, leaving 12 bases between the germline ends. The CDR3 runs 15 residues.

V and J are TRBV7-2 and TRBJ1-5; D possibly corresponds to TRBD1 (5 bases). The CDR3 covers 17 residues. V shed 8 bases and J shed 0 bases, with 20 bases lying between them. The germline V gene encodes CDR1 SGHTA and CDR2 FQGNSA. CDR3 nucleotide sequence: TGTGCCAGCTCGGACACAAGTAGGATTGATAGCAATCAGCCCCAGCATTTT. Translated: CASSDTSRIDSNQPQHF.

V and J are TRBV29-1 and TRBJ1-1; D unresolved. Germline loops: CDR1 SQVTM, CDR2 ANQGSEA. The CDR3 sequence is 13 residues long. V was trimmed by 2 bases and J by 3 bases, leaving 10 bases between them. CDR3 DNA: TGCAGCGTTGAAAAGGATTCGGACACTGAAGCTTTCTTT. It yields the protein CSVEKDSDTEAFF.

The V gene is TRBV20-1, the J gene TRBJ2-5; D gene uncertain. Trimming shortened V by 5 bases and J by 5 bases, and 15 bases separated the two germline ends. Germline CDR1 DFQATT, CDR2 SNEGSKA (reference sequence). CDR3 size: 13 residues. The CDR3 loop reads CSAGDNPSETQYF. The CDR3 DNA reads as TGCAGTGCTGGTGACAACCCATCGGAGACCCAGTACTTC.

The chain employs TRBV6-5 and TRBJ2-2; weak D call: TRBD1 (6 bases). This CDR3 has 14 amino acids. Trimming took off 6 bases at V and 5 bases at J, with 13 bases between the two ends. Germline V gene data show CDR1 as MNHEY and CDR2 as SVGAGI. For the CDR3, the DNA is TGTGCCAGCAGGCGACCTCAGGGGACCGGGGAGCTGTTTTTT. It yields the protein CASRRPQGTGELFF.

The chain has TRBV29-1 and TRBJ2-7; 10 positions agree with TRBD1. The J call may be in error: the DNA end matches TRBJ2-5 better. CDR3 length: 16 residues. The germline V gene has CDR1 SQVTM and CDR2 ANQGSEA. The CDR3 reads CSVEDPRTGGRGTQYF. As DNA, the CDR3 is TGCAGCGTTGAAGATCCAAGGACAGGGGGAAGGGGGACCCAGTACTTC.

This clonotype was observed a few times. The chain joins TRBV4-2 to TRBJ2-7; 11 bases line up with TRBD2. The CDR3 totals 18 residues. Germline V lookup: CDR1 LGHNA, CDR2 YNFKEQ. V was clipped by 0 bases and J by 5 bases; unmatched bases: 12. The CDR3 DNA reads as TGTGCCAGCAGCCAAGATTTGAGGGTAGCGGGAGGGCCGCACGAGCAGTACTTC. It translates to CASSQDLRVAGGPHEQYF.

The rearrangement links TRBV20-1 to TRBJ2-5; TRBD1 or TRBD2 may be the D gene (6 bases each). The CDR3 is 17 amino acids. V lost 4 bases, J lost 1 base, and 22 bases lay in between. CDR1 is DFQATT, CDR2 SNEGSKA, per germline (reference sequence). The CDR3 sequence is CSAKGVRWRAGQETQYF. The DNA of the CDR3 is TGCAGTGCTAAGGGGGTGCGTTGGAGGGCCGGCCAAGAGACCCAGTACTTC.

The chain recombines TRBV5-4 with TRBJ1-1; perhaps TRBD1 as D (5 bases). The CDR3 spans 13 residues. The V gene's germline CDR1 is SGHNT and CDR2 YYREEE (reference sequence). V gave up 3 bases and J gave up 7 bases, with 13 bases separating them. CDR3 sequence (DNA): TGTGCCAGCAGCTCAGACAGACACCGTGAAGCTTTCTTT. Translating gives CASSSDRHREAFF.

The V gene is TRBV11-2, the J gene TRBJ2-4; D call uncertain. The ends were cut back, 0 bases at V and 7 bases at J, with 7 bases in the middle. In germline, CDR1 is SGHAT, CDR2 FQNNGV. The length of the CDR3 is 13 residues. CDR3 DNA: TGTGCCAGCAGCTTAGATGGGATCAACATTCAGTACTTC. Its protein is CASSLDGINIQYF.

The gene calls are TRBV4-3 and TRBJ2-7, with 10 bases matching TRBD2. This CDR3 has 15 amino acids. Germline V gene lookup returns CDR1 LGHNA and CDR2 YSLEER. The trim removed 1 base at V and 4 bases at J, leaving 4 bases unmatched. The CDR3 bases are TGCGCCAGCAGCCAAGTCCCTAGCGGGAGATACGAGCAGTACTTC. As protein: CASSQVPSGRYEQYF.